This T cell receptor beta chain is from a study of blood T cell repertoires in COVID-19. Study at large: Samples came from the United States, Italy and Spain, spanning acute and convalescent COVID-19.

Libraries were prepared by immunoSEQ multiplex PCR; TCRdb keeps only in-frame clonotypes and omits some of them. Found here are some 150,000 clones, almost 90% of them singletons; the top ten hold roughly a tenth. Germline values: CDR1 ENHRY, CDR2 SYGVKD. The CDR3 has 15 residues. J was trimmed by 5 bases and V by 5 bases; bases with no gene match: 5. The sample was peripheral blood. The clonotype was recovered from a middle-aged man with active or convalescent COVID-19. The rearrangement joins TRBV10-3 to TRBJ2-2; TRBD1 aligns across 10 bases. This chain's CDR3 is CAISLTGGGTGELFF. As DNA, the CDR3 is TGTGCCATCAGTTTGACAGGGGGCGGAACCGGGGAGCTGTTTTTT.